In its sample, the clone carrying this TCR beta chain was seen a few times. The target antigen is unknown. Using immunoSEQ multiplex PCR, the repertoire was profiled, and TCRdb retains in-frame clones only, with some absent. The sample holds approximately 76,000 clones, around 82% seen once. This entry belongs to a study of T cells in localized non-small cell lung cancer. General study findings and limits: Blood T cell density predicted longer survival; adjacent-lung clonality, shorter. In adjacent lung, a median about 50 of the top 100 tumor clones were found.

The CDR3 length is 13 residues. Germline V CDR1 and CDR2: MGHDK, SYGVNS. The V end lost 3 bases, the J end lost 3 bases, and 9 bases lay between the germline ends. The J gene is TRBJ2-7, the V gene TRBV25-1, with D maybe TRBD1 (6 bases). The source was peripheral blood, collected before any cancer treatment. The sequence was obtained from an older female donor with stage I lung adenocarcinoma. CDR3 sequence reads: CASSDRGSYEQYF. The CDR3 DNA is TGTGCCAGCAGTGACAGGGGTAGCTACGAGCAGTACTTC.